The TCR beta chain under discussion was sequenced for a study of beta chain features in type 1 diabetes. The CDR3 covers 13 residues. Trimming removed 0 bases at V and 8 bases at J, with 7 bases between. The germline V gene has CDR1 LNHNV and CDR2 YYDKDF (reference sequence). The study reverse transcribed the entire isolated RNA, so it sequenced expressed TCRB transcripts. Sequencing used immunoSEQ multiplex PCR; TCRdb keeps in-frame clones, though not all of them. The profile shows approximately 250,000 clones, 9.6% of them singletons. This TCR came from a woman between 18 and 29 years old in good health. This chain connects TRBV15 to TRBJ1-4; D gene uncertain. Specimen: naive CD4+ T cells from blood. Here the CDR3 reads CATSRDQVEKLFF. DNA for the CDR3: TGTGCCACCAGCAGAGACCAGGTGGAAAAACTGTTTTTT.